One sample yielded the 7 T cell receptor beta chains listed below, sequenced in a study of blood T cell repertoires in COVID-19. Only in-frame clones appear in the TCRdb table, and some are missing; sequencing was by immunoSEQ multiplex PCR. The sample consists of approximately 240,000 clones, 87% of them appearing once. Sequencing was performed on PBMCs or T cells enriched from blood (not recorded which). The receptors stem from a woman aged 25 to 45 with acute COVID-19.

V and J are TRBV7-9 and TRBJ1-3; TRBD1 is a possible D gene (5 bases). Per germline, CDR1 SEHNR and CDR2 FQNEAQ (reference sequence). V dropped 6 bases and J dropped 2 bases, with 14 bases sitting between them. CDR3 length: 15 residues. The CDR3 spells CASSGGAPTGNTIYF. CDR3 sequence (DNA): TGTGCCAGCAGTGGTGGGGCGCCAACTGGAAACACCATATATTTT.

In DNA form, the CDR3 reads TGCGCCAGCAGCTGGGAGGGGGTGCCCACAGATACGCAGTATTTT. This encodes CASSWEGVPTDTQYF. The chain uses TRBV5-1 and TRBJ2-3, with D tentatively TRBD2 (7 bases). V dropped 3 bases and J dropped 2 bases, with 13 bases sitting between them. CDR3 size: 15 residues. In germline, CDR1 is SGHRS, CDR2 YFSETQ.

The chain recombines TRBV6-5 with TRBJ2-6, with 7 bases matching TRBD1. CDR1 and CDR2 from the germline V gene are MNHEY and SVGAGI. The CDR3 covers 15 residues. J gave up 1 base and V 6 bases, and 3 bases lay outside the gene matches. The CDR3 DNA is TGTGCCAGCAGCCACAGGGGATCTGGGGCCAACGTCCTGACTTTC. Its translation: CASSHRGSGANVLTF.

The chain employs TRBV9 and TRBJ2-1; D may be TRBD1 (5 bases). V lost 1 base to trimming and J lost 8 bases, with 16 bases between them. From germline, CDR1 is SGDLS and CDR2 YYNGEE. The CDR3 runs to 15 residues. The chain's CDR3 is CASSVLAGHLDEQFF. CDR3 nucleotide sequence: TGTGCCAGCAGCGTATTGGCAGGGCACCTCGATGAGCAGTTCTTC. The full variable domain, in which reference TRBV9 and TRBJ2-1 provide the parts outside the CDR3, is DSGVTQTPKHLITATGQRVTLRCSPRSGDLSVYWYQQSLDQGLQFLIQYYNGEERAKGNILERFSAQQFPDLHSELNLSSLELGDSALYFCASSVLAGHLDEQFFGPGTRLTVL.

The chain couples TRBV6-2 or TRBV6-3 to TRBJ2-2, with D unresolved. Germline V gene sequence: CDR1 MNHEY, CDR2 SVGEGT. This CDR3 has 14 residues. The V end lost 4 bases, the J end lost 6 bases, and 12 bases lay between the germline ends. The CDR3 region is CASSFPSHSGELFF. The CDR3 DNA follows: TGTGCCAGCAGTTTTCCATCACATTCCGGGGAGCTGTTTTTT.

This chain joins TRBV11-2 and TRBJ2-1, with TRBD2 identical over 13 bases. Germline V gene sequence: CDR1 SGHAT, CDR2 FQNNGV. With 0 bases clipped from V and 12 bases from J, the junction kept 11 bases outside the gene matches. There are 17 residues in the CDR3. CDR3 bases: TGTGCCAGCAGCTTAGATCGGGGGGGACTAGCGGGACAATGGCAGTTCTTC. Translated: CASSLDRGGLAGQWQFF.

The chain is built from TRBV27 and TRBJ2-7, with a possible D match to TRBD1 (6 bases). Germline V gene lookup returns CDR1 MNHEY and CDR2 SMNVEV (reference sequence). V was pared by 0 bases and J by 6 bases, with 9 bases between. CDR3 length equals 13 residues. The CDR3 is CASSLSEGGEQYF. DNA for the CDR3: TGTGCCAGCAGTTTATCGGAAGGGGGCGAGCAGTACTTC.